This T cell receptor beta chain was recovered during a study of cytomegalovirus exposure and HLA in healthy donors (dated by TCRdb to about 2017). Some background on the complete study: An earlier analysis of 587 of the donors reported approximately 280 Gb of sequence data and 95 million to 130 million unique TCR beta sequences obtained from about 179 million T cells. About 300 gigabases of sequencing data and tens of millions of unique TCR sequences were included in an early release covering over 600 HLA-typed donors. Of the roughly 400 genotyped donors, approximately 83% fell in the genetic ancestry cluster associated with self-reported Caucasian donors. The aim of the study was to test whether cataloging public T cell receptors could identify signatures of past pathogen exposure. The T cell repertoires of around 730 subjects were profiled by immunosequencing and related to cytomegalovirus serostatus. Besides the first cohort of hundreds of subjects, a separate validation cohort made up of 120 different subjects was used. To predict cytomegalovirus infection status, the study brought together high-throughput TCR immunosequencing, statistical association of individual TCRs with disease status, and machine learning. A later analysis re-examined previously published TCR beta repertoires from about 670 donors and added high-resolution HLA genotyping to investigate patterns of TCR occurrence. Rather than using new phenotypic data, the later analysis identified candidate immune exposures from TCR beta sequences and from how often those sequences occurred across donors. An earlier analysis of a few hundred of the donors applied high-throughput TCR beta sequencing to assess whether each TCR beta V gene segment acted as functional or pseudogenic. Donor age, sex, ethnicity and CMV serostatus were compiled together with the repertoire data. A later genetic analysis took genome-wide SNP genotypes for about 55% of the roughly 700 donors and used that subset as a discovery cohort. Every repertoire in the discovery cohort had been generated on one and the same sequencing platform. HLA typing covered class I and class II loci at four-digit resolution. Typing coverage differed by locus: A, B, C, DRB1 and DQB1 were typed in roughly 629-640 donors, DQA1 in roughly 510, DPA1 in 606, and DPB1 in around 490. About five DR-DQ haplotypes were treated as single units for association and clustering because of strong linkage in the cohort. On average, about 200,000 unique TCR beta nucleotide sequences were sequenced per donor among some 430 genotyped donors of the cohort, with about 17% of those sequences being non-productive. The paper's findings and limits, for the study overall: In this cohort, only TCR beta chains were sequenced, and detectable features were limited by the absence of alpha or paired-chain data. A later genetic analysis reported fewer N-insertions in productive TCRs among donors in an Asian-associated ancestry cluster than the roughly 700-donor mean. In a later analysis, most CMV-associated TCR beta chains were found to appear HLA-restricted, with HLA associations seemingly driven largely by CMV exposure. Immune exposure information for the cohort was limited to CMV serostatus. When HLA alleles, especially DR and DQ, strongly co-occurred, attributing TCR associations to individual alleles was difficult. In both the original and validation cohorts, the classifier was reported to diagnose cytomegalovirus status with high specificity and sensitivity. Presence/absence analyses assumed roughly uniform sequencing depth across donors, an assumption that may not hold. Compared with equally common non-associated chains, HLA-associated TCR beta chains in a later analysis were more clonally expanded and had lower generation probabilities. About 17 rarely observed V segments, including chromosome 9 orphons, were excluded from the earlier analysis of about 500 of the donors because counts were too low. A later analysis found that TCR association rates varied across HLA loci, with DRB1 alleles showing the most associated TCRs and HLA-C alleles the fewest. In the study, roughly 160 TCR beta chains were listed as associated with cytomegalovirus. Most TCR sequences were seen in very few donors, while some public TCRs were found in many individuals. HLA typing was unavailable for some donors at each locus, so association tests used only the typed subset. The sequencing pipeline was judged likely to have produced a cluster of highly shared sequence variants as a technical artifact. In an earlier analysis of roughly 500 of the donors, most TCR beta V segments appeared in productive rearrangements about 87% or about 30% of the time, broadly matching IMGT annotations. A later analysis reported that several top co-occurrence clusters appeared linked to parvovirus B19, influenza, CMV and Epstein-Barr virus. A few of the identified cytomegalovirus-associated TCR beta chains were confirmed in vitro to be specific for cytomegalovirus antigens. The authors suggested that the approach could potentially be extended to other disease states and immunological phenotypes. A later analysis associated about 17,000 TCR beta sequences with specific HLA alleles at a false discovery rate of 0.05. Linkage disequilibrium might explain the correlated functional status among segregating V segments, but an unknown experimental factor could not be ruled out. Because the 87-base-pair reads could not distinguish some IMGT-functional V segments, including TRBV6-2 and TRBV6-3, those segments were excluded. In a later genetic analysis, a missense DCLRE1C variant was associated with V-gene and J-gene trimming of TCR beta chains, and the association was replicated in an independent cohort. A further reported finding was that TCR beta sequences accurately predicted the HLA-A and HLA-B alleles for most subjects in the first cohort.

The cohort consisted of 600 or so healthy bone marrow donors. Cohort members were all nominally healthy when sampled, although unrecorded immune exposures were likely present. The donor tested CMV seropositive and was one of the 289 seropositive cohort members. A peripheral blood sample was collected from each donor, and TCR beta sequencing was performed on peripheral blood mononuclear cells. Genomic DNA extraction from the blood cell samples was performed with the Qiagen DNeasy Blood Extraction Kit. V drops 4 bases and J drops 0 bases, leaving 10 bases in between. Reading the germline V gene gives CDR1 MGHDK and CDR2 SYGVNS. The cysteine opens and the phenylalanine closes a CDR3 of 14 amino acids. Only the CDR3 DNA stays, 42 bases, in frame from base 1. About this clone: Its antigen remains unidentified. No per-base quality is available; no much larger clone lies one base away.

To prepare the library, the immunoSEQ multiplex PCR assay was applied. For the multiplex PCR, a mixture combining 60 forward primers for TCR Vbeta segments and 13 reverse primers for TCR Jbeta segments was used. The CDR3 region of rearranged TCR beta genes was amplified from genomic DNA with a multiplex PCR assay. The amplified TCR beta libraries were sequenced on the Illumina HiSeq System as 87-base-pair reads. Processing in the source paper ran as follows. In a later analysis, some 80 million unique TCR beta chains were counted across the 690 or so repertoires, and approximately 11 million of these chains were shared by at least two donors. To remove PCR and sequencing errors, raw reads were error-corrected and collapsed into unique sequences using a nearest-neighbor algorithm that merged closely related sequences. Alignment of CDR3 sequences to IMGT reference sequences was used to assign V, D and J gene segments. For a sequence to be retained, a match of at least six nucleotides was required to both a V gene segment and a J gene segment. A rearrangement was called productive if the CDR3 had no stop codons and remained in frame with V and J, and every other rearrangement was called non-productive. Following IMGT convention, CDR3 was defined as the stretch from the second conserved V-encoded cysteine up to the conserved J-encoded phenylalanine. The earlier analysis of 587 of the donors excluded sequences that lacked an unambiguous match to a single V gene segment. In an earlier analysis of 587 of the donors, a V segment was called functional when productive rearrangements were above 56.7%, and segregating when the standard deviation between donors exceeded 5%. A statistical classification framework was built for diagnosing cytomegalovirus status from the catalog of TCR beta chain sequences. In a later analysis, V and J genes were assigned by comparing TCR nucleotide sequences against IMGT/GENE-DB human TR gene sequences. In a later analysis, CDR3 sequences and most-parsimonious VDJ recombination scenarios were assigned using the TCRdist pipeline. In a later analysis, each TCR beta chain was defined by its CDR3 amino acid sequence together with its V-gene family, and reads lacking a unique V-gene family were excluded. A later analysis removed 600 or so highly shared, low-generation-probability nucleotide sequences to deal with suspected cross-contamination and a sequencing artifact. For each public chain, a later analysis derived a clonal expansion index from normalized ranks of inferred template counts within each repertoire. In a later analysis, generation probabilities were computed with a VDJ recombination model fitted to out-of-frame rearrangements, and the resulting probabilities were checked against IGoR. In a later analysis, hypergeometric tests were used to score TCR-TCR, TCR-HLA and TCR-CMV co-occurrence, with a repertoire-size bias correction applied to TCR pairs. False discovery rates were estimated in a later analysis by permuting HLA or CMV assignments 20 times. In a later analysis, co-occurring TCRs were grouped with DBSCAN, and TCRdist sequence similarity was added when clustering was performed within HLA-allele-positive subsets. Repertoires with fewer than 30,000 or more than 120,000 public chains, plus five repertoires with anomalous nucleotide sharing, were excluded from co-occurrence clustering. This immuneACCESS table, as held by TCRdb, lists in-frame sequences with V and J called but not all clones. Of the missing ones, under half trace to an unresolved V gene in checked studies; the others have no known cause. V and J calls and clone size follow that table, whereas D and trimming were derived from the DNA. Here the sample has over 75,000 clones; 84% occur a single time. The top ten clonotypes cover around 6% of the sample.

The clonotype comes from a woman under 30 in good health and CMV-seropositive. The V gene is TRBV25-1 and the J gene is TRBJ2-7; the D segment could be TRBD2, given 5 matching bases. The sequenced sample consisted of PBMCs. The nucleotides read TGTGCCAGCAGTGGGGAGTTAAGCTCCTACGAGCAGTACTTC. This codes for CASSGELSSYEQYF.